This T cell receptor (beta chain) emerged from a study of CD8+ T cells in alopecia areata. V lost 4 bases to trimming and J lost 2 bases; unmatched junction nucleotides: 7. This CDR3 has 15 residues. Germline V gives CDR1 SGHNT, CDR2 YYREEE (reference sequence). In each case, RNA was isolated and then reverse transcribed into cDNA as the sequencing template. The table came from immunoSEQ multiplex PCR; TCRdb's copy has only in-frame clones and leaves some out. The data contain fewer than 150,000 clones, about 60% of them singletons. The V and J genes are TRBV5-4 and TRBJ2-5, with TRBD1 identical over 8 bases. The sequenced sample was CD4+ T cells sorted from blood. The receptor was isolated from a human donor in good health. The CDR3 DNA reads TGTGCCAGCAGCACCCGGGACAGGCCGCAAGAGACCCAGTACTTC. Translating gives CASSTRDRPQETQYF.